This TCR beta chain was found in a study of T cells in Graves' hyperthyroidism and ophthalmopathy. Template material for amplifying TCR beta CDR3 regions consisted of RNA transcripts. During a first-round RT-PCR of the TCR CDR3, the HTBI primer set was used. TCRdb analysed the multiplex PCR reads with MiXCR anew, one entry per CDR3 protein. The sample includes 500,000 to 800,000 distinct CDR3 sequences, approximately 42% of them seen just once. The V gene's germline CDR1 is SGHTS and CDR2 YDEGEE. V shed 0 bases and J 5 bases; nucleotides not matched to a gene: 5. The CDR3 sequence is 15 residues long.

The sequenced sample was peripheral blood or thyroid tissue (not recorded which). The sequence was collected from an adult man with Graves' disease, either hyperthyroidism or ophthalmopathy (not recorded which). The genes are TRBV5-8 and TRBJ1-5, with 7 bases matching TRBD1. CDR3 sequence reads: CASSLDDRADQPQHF. The CDR3 DNA is TGTGCCAGCAGCTTGGACGACAGGGCCGATCAGCCCCAGCATTTT.